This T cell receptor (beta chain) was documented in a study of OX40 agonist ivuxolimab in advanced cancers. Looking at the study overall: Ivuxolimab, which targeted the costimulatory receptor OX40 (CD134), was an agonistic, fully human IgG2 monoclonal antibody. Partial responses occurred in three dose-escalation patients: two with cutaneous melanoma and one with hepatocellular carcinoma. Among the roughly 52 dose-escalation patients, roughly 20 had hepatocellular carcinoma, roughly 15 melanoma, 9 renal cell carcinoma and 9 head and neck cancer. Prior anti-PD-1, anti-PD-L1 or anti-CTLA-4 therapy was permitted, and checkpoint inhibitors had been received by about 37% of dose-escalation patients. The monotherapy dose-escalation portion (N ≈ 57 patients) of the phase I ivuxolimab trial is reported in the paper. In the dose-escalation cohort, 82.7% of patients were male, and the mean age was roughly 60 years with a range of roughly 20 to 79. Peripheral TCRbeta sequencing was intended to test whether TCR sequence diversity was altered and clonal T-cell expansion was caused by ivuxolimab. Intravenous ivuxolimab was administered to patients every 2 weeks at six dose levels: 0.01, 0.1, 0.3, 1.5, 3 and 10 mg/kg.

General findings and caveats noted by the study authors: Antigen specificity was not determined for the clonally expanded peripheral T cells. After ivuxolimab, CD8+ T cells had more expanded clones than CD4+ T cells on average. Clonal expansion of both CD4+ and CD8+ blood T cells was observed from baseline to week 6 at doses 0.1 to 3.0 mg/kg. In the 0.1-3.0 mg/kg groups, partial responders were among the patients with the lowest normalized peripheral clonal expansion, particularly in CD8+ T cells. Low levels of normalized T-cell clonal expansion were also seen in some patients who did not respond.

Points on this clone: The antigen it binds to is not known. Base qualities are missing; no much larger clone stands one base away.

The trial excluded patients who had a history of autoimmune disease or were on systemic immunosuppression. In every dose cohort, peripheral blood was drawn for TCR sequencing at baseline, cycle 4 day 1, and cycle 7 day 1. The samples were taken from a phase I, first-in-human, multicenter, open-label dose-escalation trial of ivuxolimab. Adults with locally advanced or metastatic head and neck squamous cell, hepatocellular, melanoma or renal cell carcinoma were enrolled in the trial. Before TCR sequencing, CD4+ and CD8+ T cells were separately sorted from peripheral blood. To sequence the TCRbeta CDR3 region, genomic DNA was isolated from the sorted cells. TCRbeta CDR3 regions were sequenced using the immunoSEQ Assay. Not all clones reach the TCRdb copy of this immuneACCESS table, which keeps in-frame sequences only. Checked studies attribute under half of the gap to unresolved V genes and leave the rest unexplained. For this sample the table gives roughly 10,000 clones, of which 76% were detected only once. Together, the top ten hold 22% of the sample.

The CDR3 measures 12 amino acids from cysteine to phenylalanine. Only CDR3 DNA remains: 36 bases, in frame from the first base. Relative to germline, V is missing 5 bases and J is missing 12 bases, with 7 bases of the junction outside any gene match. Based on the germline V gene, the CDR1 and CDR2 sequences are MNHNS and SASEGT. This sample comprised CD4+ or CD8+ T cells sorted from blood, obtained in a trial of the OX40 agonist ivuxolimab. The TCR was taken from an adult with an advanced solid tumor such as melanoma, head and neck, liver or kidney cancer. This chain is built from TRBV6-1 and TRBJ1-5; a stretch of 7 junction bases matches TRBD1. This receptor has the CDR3 CASSSFDRDQHF. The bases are TGTGCCAGCAGTTCCTTCGACAGGGACCAGCATTTT.